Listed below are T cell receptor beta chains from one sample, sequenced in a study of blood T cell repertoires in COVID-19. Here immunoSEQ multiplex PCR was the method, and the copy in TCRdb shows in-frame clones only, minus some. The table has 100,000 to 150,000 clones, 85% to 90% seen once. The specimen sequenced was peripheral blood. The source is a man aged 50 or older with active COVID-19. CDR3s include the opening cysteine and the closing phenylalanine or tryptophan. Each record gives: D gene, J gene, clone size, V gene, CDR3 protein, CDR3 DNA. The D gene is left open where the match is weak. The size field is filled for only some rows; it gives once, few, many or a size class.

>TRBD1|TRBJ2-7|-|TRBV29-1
CSVELDRGYEQYF
TGCAGCGTTGAATTGGACAGGGGCTACGAGCAGTACTTC
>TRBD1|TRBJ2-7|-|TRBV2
CASRQGGHEQYF
TGTGCCAGCAGACAGGGGGGCCACGAGCAGTACTTC
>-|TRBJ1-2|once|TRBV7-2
CASSLEQRVRGYGYTF
TGTGCCAGCAGCTTAGAACAAAGGGTTCGGGGCTATGGCTACACCTTC
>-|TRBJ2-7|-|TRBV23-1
CASSHRHPLYYEQYF
TGCGCCAGCAGTCACCGACATCCCCTCTACTACGAGCAGTACTTC
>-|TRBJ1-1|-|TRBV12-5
CASGLRGGILNTEAFF
TGTGCTAGTGGTTTGAGAGGAGGCATTTTGAACACTGAAGCTTTCTTT
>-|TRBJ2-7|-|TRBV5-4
CASSTSSEQYF
TGTGCCAGCAGCACATCTTCCGAGCAGTACTTC
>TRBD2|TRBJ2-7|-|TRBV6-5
CASSYSREGGEQYF
TGTGCCAGCAGTTACTCCAGGGAGGGAGGCGAGCAGTACTTC
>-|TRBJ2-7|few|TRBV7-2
CASSPTQYEQYF
TGTGCCAGCAGCCCCACGCAGTACGAGCAGTACTTC
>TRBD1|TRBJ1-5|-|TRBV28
CASSYGQGALQPQHF
TGTGCCAGCAGTTATGGACAGGGTGCCCTTCAGCCCCAGCATTTT
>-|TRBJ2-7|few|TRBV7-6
CASSIGQGGTYEQYF
TGTGCCAGCAGCATTGGACAGGGAGGGACCTACGAGCAGTACTTC
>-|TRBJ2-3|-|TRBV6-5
CASSPPGDTQYF
TGTGCCAGCAGCCCCCCGGGAGATACGCAGTATTTT
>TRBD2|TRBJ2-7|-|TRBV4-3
CASSLTRQTSGGTYEQYF
TGCGCCAGCAGCCTAACCCGCCAGACTAGCGGGGGTACCTACGAGCAGTACTTC
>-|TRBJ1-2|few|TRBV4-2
CASSQGTSGNYGYTF
TGTGCCAGCAGCCAAGGAACTTCAGGGAACTATGGCTACACCTTC
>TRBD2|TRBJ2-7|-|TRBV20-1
CSASSTLAGVSANEQYF
TGCAGTGCTAGTTCTACTCTAGCGGGGGTAAGCGCCAACGAGCAGTACTTC
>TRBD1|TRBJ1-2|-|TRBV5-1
CASRIGRTGRGYTF
TGCGCCAGCAGAATAGGGAGGACAGGGCGCGGCTACACCTTC
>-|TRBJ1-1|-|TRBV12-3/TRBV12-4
CASSFGWGAEAFF
TGTGCCAGCAGTTTCGGGTGGGGCGCTGAAGCTTTCTTT
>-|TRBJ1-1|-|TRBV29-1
CSTKRAGGGTEAFF
TGCAGCACCAAAAGGGCGGGAGGCGGCACTGAAGCTTTCTTT
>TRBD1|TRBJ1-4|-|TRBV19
CASINRGRDEKLFF
TGTGCCAGTATCAACAGGGGGCGAGACGAAAAACTGTTTTTT
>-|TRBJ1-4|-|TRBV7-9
CASSLSGGTNEKLFF
TGTGCCAGCAGCTTATCCGGGGGTACTAATGAAAAACTGTTTTTT
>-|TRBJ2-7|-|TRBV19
CASSSAYEQYF
TGTGCCAGTAGTTCCGCCTACGAGCAGTACTTC
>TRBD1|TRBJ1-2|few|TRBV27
CASSWTGEYFYGYTF
TGTGCCAGCAGCTGGACAGGGGAGTACTTTTATGGCTACACCTTC
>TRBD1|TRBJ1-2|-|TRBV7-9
CASSLAARGDLGYTF
TGTGCCAGCAGCTTAGCGGCCAGGGGGGACCTAGGCTACACCTTC
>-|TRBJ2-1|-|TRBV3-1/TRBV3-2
CASSQDPDSEQFF
TGTGCCAGCAGCCAAGATCCCGACAGTGAGCAGTTCTTC
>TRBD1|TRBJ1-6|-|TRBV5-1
CASSLSMDRDLSPLHF
TGCGCCAGCAGCTTGTCAATGGACAGGGATCTTTCACCCCTCCACTTT
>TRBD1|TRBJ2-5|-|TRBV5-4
CASRRGDRQETQYF
TGTGCCAGCAGGCGAGGGGACAGGCAAGAGACCCAGTACTTC
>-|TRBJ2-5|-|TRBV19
CASSTGRTQETQYF
TGTGCCAGTAGTACAGGACGGACACAAGAGACCCAGTACTTC
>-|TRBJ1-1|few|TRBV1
CTSSQGFSQRGRNTEAFF
TGCACCAGCAGCCAAGGGTTTTCCCAACGGGGAAGGAACACTGAAGCTTTCTTT
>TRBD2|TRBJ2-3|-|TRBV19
CASSTTSGVTDTQYF
TGTGCCAGTAGTACCACTAGCGGGGTCACAGATACGCAGTATTTT
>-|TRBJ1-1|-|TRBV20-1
CSARDGDEAFF
TGCAGTGCTAGAGACGGGGATGAAGCTTTCTTT
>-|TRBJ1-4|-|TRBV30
CAWKTLGGGREKLFF
TGTGCCTGGAAAACCTTAGGGGGGGGCAGGGAAAAACTGTTTTTT
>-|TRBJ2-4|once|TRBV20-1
CSGLAKNIQYF
TGCAGTGGTCTAGCCAAAAACATTCAGTACTTC
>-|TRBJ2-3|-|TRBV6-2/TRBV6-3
CASSPAVRSYTQYF
TGTGCCAGCAGTCCAGCGGTAAGGTCTTATACGCAGTATTTT
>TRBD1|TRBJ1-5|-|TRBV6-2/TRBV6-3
CASSKQLQGAGQPQHF
TGTGCCAGCAGCAAGCAACTCCAGGGGGCTGGTCAGCCCCAGCATTTT
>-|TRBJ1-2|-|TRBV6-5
CASSYSSENYGYTF
TGTGCCAGCAGTTACTCCTCGGAGAACTATGGCTACACCTTC
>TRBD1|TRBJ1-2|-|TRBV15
CATSRDRRTGTYGYTF
TGTGCCACCAGCAGAGATCGACGGACAGGGACCTATGGCTACACCTTC
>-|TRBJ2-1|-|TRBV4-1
CASSLLIDNEQFF
TGCGCCAGCAGCCTACTGATAGACAATGAGCAGTTCTTC
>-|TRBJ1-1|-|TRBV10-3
CAISESGAEAFF
TGTGCCATCAGTGAGTCCGGGGCTGAAGCTTTCTTT
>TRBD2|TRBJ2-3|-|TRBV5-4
CASSLERGFTDTQYF
TGTGCCAGCAGCTTGGAGCGGGGGTTCACAGATACGCAGTATTTT
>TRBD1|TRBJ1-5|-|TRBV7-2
CASSSRTGRVDQPQHF
TGTGCCAGCAGCTCCCGGACAGGGAGGGTGGATCAGCCCCAGCATTTT
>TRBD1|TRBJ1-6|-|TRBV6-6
CASSRGQAINSPLHF
TGTGCCAGCAGTCGGGGACAGGCGATAAATTCACCCCTCCACTTT
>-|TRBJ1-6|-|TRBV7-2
CASSSDRQVSPLHF
TGTGCCAGCAGCTCTGACAGGCAGGTTTCACCCCTCCACTTT
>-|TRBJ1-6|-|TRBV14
CASSQDGASSYNSPLHF
TGTGCCAGCAGCCAAGATGGAGCTAGCTCCTATAATTCACCCCTCCACTTT
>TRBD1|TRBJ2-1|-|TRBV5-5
CASSTTTGGYNEQFF
TGTGCCAGCAGCACAACGACAGGGGGCTACAATGAGCAGTTCTTC